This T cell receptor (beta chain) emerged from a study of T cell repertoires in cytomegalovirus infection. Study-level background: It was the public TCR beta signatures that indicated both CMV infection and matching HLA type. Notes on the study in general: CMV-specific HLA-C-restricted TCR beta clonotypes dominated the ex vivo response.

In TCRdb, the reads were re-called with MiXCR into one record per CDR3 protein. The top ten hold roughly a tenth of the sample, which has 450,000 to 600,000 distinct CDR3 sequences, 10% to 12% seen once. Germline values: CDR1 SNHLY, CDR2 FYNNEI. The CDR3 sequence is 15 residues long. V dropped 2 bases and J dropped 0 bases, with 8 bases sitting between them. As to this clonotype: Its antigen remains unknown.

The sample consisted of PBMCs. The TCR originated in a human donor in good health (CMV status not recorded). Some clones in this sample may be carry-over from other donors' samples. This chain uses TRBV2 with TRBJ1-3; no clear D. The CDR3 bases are TGTGCCAGCAGTGAATTAGGTCCCTCTGGAAACACCATATATTTT. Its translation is CASSELGPSGNTIYF.